Detailed here is one T cell receptor (beta chain). The antigen is not known. V gave up 5 bases and J gave up 4 bases; unmatched junction bases: 10. The CDR3 contains 15 residues. Per germline, CDR1 SGHDT and CDR2 YYEEEE. The data are from a study of resident and recirculating memory T cells in vitiligo. Study-level information: Each patient gave two lesional and two nonlesional epidermal shave biopsies, plus PBMCs. General study results and limits: No single dominant TCR clone appeared; lesion clonality varied. TCR sequences were not conserved across biopsy sites or patients.

The protocol was immunoSEQ multiplex PCR, while the TCRdb copy is restricted to in-frame clones and leaves out a portion. The repertoire includes around 76,000 clones, 91% of them detected once, and over 4.5% sits in the top ten. The sequence derives from a male donor with vitiligo. Sequencing used blood. J is TRBJ1-2 and V is TRBV5-6; 8 bases agree with TRBD1. The CDR3 here is CASSPDRGLIYGYTF. Here the CDR3 DNA reads TGTGCCAGCAGTCCCGACAGGGGACTTATCTATGGCTACACCTTC.